This TCR beta chain was found in a study of a mutant IDH1 vaccine in newly diagnosed glioma. Study context: Vaccination followed radiotherapy alone by 4-6 weeks, or accompanied temozolomide cycles. Treated patients had a mean age of 40.4 years and a roughly 62% male, approximately 38% female split. Every participant had undergone radiotherapy, temozolomide, or both before, and most underwent both. Study-level findings and limits: Pseudoprogression apparently tracked independently of changes in top peripheral T cell clonotypes.

With regard to this clone: Its antigen is still unknown.

Time point: week 11, during vaccination. Every vaccination contained 300 ug of the mutant IDH1 20-mer peptide and was paired with topical imiquimod. Some clones are missing from TCRdb's copy, which holds only in-frame ones; the method was immunoSEQ multiplex PCR. This sample has roughly 110,000 clones, with roughly nine tenths found just once. Between the trimmed V and J ends, which lost 0 bases and 0 bases, there was a span of 12 bases. The CDR3 loop spans 17 amino acids. Germline CDR1 and CDR2: SGHRS and YFSETQ. This chain links TRBV5-1 with TRBJ2-2; D might be TRBD1 (6 bases). Sequenced here: PBMCs, sampled from a glioma patient whose treatment included an IDH1 peptide vaccine. This TCR derives from a woman between 45 and 60 years old with glioma. This CDR3 reads CASSLGTASSNTGELFF. Written as DNA, the CDR3 is TGCGCCAGCAGCTTGGGGACAGCAAGTTCGAACACCGGGGAGCTGTTTTTT.